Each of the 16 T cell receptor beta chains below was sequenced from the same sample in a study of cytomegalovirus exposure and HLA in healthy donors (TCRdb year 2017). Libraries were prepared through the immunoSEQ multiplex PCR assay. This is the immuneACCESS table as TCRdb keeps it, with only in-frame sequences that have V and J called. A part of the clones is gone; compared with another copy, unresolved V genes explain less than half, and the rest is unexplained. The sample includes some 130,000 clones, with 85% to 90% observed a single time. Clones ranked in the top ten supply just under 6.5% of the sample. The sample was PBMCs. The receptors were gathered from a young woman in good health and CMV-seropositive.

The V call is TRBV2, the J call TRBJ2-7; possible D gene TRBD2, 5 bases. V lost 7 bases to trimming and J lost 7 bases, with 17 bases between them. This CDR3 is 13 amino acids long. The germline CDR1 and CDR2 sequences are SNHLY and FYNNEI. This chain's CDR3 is CASIGVRNGEQYF. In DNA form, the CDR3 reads TGTGCCAGCATCGGGGTCAGGAACGGGGAGCAGTACTTC.

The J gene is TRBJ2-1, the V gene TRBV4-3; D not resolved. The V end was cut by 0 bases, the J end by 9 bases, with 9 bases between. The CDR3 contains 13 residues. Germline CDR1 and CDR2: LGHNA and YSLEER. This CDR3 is CASSQELPTEQFF. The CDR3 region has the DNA TGCGCCAGCAGCCAAGAACTCCCAACTGAGCAGTTCTTC.

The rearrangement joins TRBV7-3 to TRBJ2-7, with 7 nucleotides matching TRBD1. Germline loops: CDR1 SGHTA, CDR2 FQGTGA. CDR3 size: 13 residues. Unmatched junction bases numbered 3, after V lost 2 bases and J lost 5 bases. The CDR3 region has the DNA TGTGCCAGCAGCTTAGGGACAGAAAACGAGCAGTACTTC. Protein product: CASSLGTENEQYF.

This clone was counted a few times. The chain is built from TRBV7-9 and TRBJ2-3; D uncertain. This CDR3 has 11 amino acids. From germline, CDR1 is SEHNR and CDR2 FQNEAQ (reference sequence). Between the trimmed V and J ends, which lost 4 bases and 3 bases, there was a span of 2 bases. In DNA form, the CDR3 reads TGTGCCAGCAGCTCTACAGATACGCAGTATTTT. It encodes CASSSTDTQYF.

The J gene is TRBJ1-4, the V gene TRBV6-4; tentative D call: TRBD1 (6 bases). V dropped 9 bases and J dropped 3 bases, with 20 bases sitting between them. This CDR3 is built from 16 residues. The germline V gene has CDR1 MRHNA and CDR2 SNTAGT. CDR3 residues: CASLTGHCRANEKLFF. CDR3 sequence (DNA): TGTGCCAGTCTAACGGGACACTGTAGGGCTAATGAAAAACTGTTTTTT.

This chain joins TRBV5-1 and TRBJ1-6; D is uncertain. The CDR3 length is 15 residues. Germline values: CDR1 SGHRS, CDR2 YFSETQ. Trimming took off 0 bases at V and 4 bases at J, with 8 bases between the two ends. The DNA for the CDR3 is TGCGCCAGCAGCTTGGGTCAGTCTTATAATTCACCCCTCCACTTT. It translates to CASSLGQSYNSPLHF.

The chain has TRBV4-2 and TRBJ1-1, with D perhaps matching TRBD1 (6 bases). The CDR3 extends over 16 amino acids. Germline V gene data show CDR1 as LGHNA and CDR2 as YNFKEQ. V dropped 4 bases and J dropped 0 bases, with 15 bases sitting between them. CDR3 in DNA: TGTGCCAGCAGCCCTTCAACAGGGATTTTGAACACTGAAGCTTTCTTT. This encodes CASSPSTGILNTEAFF.

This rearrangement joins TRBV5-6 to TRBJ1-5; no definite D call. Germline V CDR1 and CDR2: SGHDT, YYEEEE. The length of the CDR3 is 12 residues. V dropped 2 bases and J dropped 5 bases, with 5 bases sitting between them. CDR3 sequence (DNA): TGTGCCAGCAGCTTCGGGGATCAGCCCCAGCATTTT. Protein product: CASSFGDQPQHF.

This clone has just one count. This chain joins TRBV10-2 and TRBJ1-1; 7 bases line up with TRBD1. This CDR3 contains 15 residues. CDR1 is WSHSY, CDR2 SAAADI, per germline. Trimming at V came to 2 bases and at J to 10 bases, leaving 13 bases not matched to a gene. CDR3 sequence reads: CASSEGDSRAHGAFF. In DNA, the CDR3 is TGCGCCAGCAGTGAGGGGGACAGTCGGGCACATGGAGCTTTCTTT.

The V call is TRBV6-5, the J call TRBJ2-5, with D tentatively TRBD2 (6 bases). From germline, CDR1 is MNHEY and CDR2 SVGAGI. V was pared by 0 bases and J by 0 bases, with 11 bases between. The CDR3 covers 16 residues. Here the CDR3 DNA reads TGTGCCAGCAGTTACTCGATACTAGCCAACCAAGAGACCCAGTACTTC. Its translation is CASSYSILANQETQYF.

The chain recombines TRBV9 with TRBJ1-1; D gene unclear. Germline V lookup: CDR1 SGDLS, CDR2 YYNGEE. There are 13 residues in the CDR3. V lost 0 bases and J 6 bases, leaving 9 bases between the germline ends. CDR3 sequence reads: CASSVVTKAEAFF. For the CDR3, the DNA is TGTGCCAGCAGCGTAGTGACAAAGGCTGAAGCTTTCTTT.

The CDR3 loop is CAISDKTSETFANTGELFF. Written as DNA, the CDR3 is TGTGCCATCAGTGACAAGACTAGCGAAACATTCGCGAACACCGGGGAGCTGTTTTTT. This chain connects TRBV10-3 to TRBJ2-2; 8 bases align to TRBD2. CDR1 and CDR2 from the germline V gene are ENHRY and SYGVKD. V trimming: 3 bases; J trimming: 0 bases; junction bases outside the gene matches: 12. The CDR3 has 19 residues.

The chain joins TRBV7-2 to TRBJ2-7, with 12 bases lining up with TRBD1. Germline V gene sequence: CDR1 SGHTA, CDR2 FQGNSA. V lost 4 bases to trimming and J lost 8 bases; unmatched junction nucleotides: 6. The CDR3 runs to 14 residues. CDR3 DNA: TGTGCCAGCAGCTCGGGACAGGGGGCTATCAAGCAGTACTTC. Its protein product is CASSSGQGAIKQYF. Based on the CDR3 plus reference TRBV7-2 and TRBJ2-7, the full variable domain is GAGVSQSPSNKVTEKGKDVELRCDPISGHTALYWYRQSLGQGLEFLIYFQGNSAPDKSGLPSDRFSAERTGGSVSTLTIQRTQQEDSAVYLCASSSGQGAIKQYFGPGTRLTVT.

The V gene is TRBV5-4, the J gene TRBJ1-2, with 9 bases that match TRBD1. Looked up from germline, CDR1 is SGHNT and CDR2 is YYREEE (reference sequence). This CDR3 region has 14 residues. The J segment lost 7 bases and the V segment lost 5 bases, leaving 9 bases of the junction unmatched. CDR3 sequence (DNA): TGTGCCAGCAGTCCCGGGACAGGGTTTGTTGGCTACACCTTC. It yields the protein CASSPGTGFVGYTF. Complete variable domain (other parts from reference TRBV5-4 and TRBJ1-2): ETGVTQSPTHLIKTRGQQVTLRCSSQSGHNTVSWYQQALGQGPQFIFQYYREEENGRGNFPPRFSGLQFPNYSSELNVNALELDDSALYLCASSPGTGFVGYTFGSGTRLTVV.

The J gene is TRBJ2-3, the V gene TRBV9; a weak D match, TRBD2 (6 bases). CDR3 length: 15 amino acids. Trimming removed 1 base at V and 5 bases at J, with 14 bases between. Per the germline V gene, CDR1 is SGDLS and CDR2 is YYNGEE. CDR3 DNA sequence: TGTGCCAGCAGCGTATCAATGCAGGGAGGAGATACGCAGTATTTT. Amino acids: CASSVSMQGGDTQYF. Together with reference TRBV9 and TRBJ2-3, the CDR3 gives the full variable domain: DSGVTQTPKHLITATGQRVTLRCSPRSGDLSVYWYQQSLDQGLQFLIQYYNGEERAKGNILERFSAQQFPDLHSELNLSSLELGDSALYFCASSVSMQGGDTQYFGPGTRLTVL.

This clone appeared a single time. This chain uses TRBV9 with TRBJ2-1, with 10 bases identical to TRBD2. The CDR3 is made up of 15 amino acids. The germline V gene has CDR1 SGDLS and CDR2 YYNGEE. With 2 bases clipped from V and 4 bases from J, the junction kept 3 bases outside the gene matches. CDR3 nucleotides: TGTGCCAGCAGCGTGACTAGCGGGTATTACAATGAGCAGTTCTTC. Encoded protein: CASSVTSGYYNEQFF.